This TCR beta chain was captured by sequencing in a study of T cells in Graves' hyperthyroidism and ophthalmopathy (dated by TCRdb to about 2019). With respect to the entire study: Peripheral blood samples were taken at initial diagnosis, before any treatment was given. Once sampling was done, hyperthyroidism patients were given methimazole at a starting dose of 30 mg daily, whereas ophthalmopathy patients were given high-dose intravenous methylprednisolone. Thyroid tissue and blood T-cell repertoires from over 5 Graves' hyperthyroidism patients were also compared in the study. The roughly 90 discovery patients were divided at random into training and test sets in a 7:3 ratio. Prospective prediction of ophthalmopathy was tested in an independent validation cohort of fewer than 20 hyperthyroidism patients and 17 patients who later progressed to ophthalmopathy. TCR Vbeta CDR3 sequencing of 120 to 150 peripheral blood samples (roughly 41 ophthalmopathy, 70 to 85 hyperthyroidism and approximately 17 progressor patients) is reported in the paper. To identify TCR V-J signatures that set the groups apart, the researchers used a discovery cohort of 100 patients, made up of 40 to 45 with Graves' ophthalmopathy and 55 to 65 with stable Graves' hyperthyroidism.

The CDR3 runs 15 amino acids, cysteine and phenylalanine included. Just CDR3 DNA is preserved here, 45 bases in frame from base 1. The germline V end is reduced by 7 bases and the J end by 6 bases; junction bases left unmatched: 11. From a lookup of the germline V gene, CDR1 and CDR2 are MNHEY and SVGEGT. The TCR beta CDR3 regions were amplified from the RNA transcripts. A first-round RT-PCR of the TCR CDR3 used the HTBI primer set with the Qiagen OneStep RT-PCR kit. The libraries were constructed in a second round of multiplex PCR and then size-selected and purified. Libraries were sequenced paired-end with 100 bp reads on an Illumina HiSeq2000. The authors' pipeline ran thus. SOAPnuke was used to process the raw data, with reads discarded if the reads contained adapters or uncalled bases, had a mean Phred below 15, or lacked an exact constant-primer or identifier match. COPE v1.2.5 was used to merge high-quality paired reads, and clonotypes were defined as unique nucleotide sequences. MiTCR v1.1 was used to align the clonotypes against IMGT TRBV, TRBD and TRBJ reference segments. Only V-J combinations with frequency above 0.0001, covering 99% to 99.2% of repertoires, were analysed. A TCS score was defined as the ratio between F50 (clonal expansion) and ExV (chaos), using BLOSUM62-based TCRdist between CDR3 peptides within each V-J. Welch's t-statistics and random forest reduced 500 to 550 V-J features to around 14, which were used in a naive Bayes classifier (R e1071). The public reads were reanalyzed by TCRdb: fastp trimming at Q25, MiXCR alignment, in-frame beta chains only. Rows are combined by CDR3 protein, so each entry shows the most common genes and DNA. The V and J calls reflect TCRdb's pipeline rather than the authors' work. The sample contains some 270,000 distinct CDR3 sequences, less than 15% of them found a single time. The top ten clones comprise almost 8% of the sample.

Hyperthyroidism patients were newly diagnosed, had a disease duration of under 2 months, and were aged 18 to 65 years. Exclusion was applied to patients with uncontrolled infections, other autoimmune diseases, pregnancy or lactation. Diagnoses were based on clinical symptoms, serum thyroxine and TRAb, thyroid ultrasound and orbital computed tomography. Blood from progressor patients was collected at the time of first diagnosis with hyperthyroidism, before any ophthalmopathy symptoms had appeared. PBMCs were separated from roughly 9.6 ml of fresh peripheral blood using Ficoll-Paque density gradient centrifugation. Progressor patients were defined as those initially diagnosed with Graves' hyperthyroidism in whom ophthalmopathy developed during follow-up. Trizol reagent was used to extract total RNA, and RNA quality was then checked on an Agilent 2100 Bioanalyzer. Study-wide conclusions, independent of this receptor: In validation, progression to ophthalmopathy was predicted by the model with nearly 71% sensitivity and roughly 76% specificity, a median of around 6.5 months before onset. Most expanded thyroid clonotypes (frequency above 0.001) were also found in blood, which suggests that blood repertoires may mirror thyroid immune responses. Sample size was not statistically predetermined, and blinding of investigators to group allocation was not performed. A 13 V-J signature model separated ophthalmopathy from stable hyperthyroidism, with approximately 87% sensitivity and roughly 84% specificity in cross-validation and 80%/75% in testing.

This clonotype has a count of ten or more. Its antigen remains unidentified. Base quality data are lacking; no much larger clone is found one base away. The material sequenced was blood. The sequence links TRBV6-2 or TRBV6-3 to TRBJ2-5; 10 central nucleotides agree with TRBD2. The TCR comes from a woman in her twenties or thirties with Graves' hyperthyroidism that later progressed to Graves' ophthalmopathy. The CDR3 in this case is CASTASLAGEKTQYF. The DNA sequence is given as TGTGCCAGCACCGCATCCCTAGCGGGAGAGAAGACCCAGTACTTC.